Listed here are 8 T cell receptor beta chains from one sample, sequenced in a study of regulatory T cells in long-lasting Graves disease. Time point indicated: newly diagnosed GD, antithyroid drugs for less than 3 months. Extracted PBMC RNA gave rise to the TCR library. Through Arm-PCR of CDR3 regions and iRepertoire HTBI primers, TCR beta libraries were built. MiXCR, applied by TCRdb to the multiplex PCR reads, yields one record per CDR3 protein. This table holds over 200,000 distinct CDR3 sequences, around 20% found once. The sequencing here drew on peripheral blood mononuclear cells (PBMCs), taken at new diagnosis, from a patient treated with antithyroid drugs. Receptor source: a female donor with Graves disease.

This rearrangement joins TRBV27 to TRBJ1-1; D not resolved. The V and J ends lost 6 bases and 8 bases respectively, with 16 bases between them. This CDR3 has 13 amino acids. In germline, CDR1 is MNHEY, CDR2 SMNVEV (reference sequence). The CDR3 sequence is CASSRWSREEAFF. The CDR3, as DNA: TGTGCCAGCAGCCGATGGTCTCGGGAGGAAGCTTTCTTT.

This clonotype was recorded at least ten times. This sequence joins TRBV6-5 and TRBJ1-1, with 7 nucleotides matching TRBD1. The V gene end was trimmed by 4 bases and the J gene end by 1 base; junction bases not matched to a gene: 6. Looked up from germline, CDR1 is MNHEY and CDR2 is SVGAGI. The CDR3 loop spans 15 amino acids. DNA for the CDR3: TGTGCCAGCAGTTTGGGACAGTTCAGGAACACTGAAGCTTTCTTT. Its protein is CASSLGQFRNTEAFF.

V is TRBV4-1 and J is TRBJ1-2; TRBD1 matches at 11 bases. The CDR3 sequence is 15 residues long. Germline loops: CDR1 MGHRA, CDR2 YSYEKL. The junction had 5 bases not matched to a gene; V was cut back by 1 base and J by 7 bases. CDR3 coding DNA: TGCGCCAGCAGCCAAGGGACAGGGGGCGAAACTGGCTACACCTTC. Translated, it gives CASSQGTGGETGYTF.

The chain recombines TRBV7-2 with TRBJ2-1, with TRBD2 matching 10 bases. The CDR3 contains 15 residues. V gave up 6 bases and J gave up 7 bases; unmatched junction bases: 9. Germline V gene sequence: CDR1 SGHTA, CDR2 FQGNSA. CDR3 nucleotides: TGTGCCAGCAGATATAGCGGGAGGTTTGGGAATGAGCAGTTCTTC. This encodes CASRYSGRFGNEQFF.

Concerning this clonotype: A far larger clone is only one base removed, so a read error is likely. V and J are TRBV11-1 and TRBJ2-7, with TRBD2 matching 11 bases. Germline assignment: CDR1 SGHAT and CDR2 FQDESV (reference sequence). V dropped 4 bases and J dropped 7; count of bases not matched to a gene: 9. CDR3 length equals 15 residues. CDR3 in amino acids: CASSYTSGSGNEQYF. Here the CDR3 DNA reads TGTGCCAGCAGCTACACTAGCGGGAGTGGTAATGAGCAGTACTTC.

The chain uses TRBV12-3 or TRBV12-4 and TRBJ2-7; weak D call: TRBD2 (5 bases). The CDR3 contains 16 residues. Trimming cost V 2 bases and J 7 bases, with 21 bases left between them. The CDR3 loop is CASSLSLPGILGEQYF. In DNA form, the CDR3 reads TGTGCCAGCAGTTTATCTCTTCCGGGAATCCTGGGGGAGCAGTACTTC.

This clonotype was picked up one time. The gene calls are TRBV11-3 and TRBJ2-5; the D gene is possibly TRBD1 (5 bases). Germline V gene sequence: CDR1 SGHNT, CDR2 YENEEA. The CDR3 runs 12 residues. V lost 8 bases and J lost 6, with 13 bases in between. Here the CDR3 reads CASSPQDKTQYF. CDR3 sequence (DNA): TGTGCCAGCTCACCACAGGATAAGACCCAGTACTTC.

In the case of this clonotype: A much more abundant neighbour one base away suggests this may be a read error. CDR3 bases: TGTGCCACCGGTGACCCCGGGACAAGCTATGGCTACACCTTC. It codes for CATGDPGTSYGYTF. J is TRBJ1-2 and V is TRBV24-1, with D perhaps TRBD1 (6 bases). Germline values: CDR1 KGHDR, CDR2 SFDVKD. The length of the CDR3 is 14 residues.